This record looks at one T cell receptor (beta chain) sequence and its context. Clones were read by immunoSEQ multiplex PCR, and TCRdb kept only the in-frame ones, dropping some. The sample lists about 1,400 clones; about 86% were seen once. Time point reported: 2015-2016 season, 7 days after influenza vaccination. The CDR3 spans 15 residues. Germline CDR1 is LGHNA and CDR2 is YNFKEQ. Deletions cut 0 bases from V and 2 bases from J, with 8 bases between. This entry is derived from a study of follicular helper T cells after annual influenza vaccination. The gene calls are TRBV4-2 and TRBJ2-1; no clear D gene. The sequencing used CXCR5+ CD38+ circulating T follicular helper cells from blood, collected 7 days after influenza vaccination. The subset denotes: circulating Tfh, non-naive CD4+CXCR5+PD-1+ (ICOS+CD38+ or ICOS-CD38-). This clonotype was sampled from an adult who received the influenza vaccine. The CDR3 loop is CASSQDPRPYNEQFF. The CDR3 bases are TGTGCCAGCAGCCAAGACCCCCGCCCCTACAATGAGCAGTTCTTC.